The 27 T cell receptor beta chains reported below all come from one sample, sequenced in a study of regulatory T cells in long-lasting Graves disease. Investigators prepared the TCR beta libraries by applying iRepertoire HTBI primers and Arm-PCR of CDR3 regions. TCRdb analysed the multiplex PCR reads with MiXCR anew, one entry per CDR3 protein. Here the sample spans 400,000 to 500,000 distinct CDR3 sequences, about 20% being singletons. Time point defined: persistent/refractory GD, antithyroid drugs over 5 years with positive TRAb. Researchers made the TCR library from RNA that was extracted from PBMCs. Source: peripheral blood mononuclear cells (PBMCs), taken when the disease was refractory, from a patient treated with antithyroid drugs. The receptors were gathered from a female donor with Graves disease.

The table lists this clonotype with many counts. The chain joins TRBV29-1 to TRBJ2-5; TRBD1 might be the D (6 bases). This CDR3 spans 12 amino acids. Germline-derived CDR1 and CDR2 are SQVTM and ANQGSEA. The V end lost 7 bases, the J end lost 1 base, and 10 bases lay between the germline ends. The DNA for the CDR3 is TGCAGCGATGGACAGCTCCAAGAGACCCAGTACTTC. Protein: CSDGQLQETQYF.

This clonotype was picked up many times. The chain recombines TRBV20-1 with TRBJ2-5; D not resolved. The CDR3 loop spans 11 amino acids. Germline CDR1 DFQATT, CDR2 SNEGSKA (reference sequence). With 4 bases removed from V and 0 bases from J, the gap between germline ends came to 3 bases. CDR3 in amino acids: CSATDQETQYF. For the CDR3, the DNA is TGCAGTGCTACTGACCAAGAGACCCAGTACTTC.

This chain links TRBV5-8 with TRBJ1-5; D uncertain. The CDR3 covers 15 residues. Germline CDR1 SGHTS, CDR2 YDEGEE. Trimming shortened V by 1 base and J by 1 base, and 9 bases separated the two germline ends. CDR3 loop: CASSLTMGSNQPQHF. The CDR3 region has the DNA TGTGCCAGCAGCTTGACTATGGGCAGCAATCAGCCCCAGCATTTT.

This clonotype showed up many times. The J gene is TRBJ1-5, the V gene TRBV28, with D possibly TRBD1 on 6 matching bases. CDR3 size: 16 residues. Germline CDR1 reads MDHEN; CDR2 reads SYDVKM. Trimming pared 3 bases from V and 4 bases from J, leaving 16 bases between. CDR3 in amino acids: CASSFTGMKENQPQHF. The CDR3 DNA reads as TGTGCCAGCAGTTTCACAGGGATGAAGGAAAATCAGCCCCAGCATTTT.

J is TRBJ2-2 and V is TRBV7-2; perhaps TRBD1 as D (5 bases). Trimming left V 6 bases short and J 3 bases short, with 11 bases between. Germline CDR1 and CDR2: SGHTA and FQGNSA. This CDR3 spans 14 amino acids. This CDR3 is CASRSDRDTGELFF. CDR3 bases: TGTGCCAGCAGATCTGACAGAGACACCGGGGAGCTGTTTTTT. Combining the CDR3 with reference TRBV7-2 and TRBJ2-2 gives the whole variable domain GAGVSQSPSNKVTEKGKDVELRCDPISGHTALYWYRQSLGQGLEFLIYFQGNSAPDKSGLPSDRFSAERTGGSVSTLTIQRTQQEDSAVYLCASRSDRDTGELFFGEGSRLTVL.

This clonotype has a count of ten or more. The chain links TRBV2 to TRBJ2-7; a weak D match, TRBD2 (6 bases). The CDR3 contains 13 residues. Germline V CDR1 and CDR2: SNHLY, FYNNEI. V lost 8 bases and J 3 bases, leaving 14 bases between the germline ends. CDR3 nucleotide sequence: TGTGCCAGCCGCGGGACTCCGAACTACGAGCAGTACTTC. Protein sequence: CASRGTPNYEQYF.

In its sample, this clonotype was seen many times. The chain has TRBV7-2 and TRBJ1-1; TRBD1 matches 9 bases. This CDR3 has 12 amino acids. V gave up 5 bases and J gave up 12 bases; unmatched junction bases: 7. CDR1 is SGHTA and CDR2 is FQGNSA in the germline V gene. The CDR3 bases are TGTGCCAGCAGCGGAGGGACAGGGCGGACTTTCTTT. The encoded protein is CASSGGTGRTFF.

This clonotype was counted between two and nine times. With a much larger clone just one base away, this may be a read error. The rearrangement uses TRBV27 and TRBJ2-7; D unclear. Looked up from germline, CDR1 is MNHEY and CDR2 is SMNVEV (reference sequence). The CDR3 sequence is 15 residues long. The germline V and J ends were trimmed by 7 bases and 4 bases, with 20 bases remaining between them. CDR3 in DNA: TGTGCCAGCAATTTCCTAGGCCGCAAAGGATACGAGCAGTACTTC. Translated: CASNFLGRKGYEQYF.

The V gene is TRBV14, the J gene TRBJ2-1; 13 bases fit TRBD2. After removal of 4 bases from V and 6 bases from J, the junction contained 3 bases not matched to a gene. Germline V gives CDR1 SGHDN, CDR2 FVKESK. This CDR3 is 15 amino acids long. CDR3 in amino acids: CASSLTSGGGNEQFF. The CDR3 DNA sequence: TGTGCCAGCAGCCTAACTAGCGGGGGGGGCAATGAGCAGTTCTTC.

This clonotype was detected ten times or more. The chain recombines TRBV28 with TRBJ2-7, with D hard to call. This CDR3 region has 14 residues. Trimming left V 5 bases short and J 1 base short, with 12 bases between. Germline loops: CDR1 MDHEN, CDR2 SYDVKM. The CDR3 nucleotides read TGTGCCAGCAGTCCCCACTCCCGTTCCTACGAGCAGTACTTC. Its protein is CASSPHSRSYEQYF.

The genes are TRBV5-1 and TRBJ1-4; maybe TRBD1 (5 bases). V dropped 2 bases and J dropped 2 bases, with 10 bases sitting between them. This CDR3 is built from 15 residues. Germline V gene lookup returns CDR1 SGHRS and CDR2 YFSETQ. The CDR3 is CASSFRGATNEKLFF. The CDR3 DNA follows: TGCGCCAGCAGCTTTAGGGGTGCGACTAATGAAAAACTGTTTTTT.

This clonotype came up a few times. The chain is built from TRBV6-2 or TRBV6-3 and TRBJ1-5; D remains ambiguous. V lost 7 bases to trimming and J lost 9 bases, with 16 bases between them. The CDR3 is 13 residues long. The germline CDR1 and CDR2 sequences are MNHEY and SVGEGT. CDR3 DNA sequence: TGTGCCAGCACCCCGGACTGGTCCCCGCCCCAGCATTTT. Its translation: CASTPDWSPPQHF.

This clonotype was counted between two and nine times. This chain connects TRBV6-1 to TRBJ1-5; weak D call: TRBD1 (6 bases). Trimming removed 10 bases from V and 1 base from J, with 23 bases in between. This CDR3 has 17 residues. Germline V CDR1 and CDR2: MNHNS, SASEGT. The CDR3 spells CATLGLNRADSNQPQHF. The CDR3 coding sequence is TGTGCCACTTTGGGTCTTAACAGGGCAGACAGCAATCAGCCCCAGCATTTT.

The genes are TRBV5-5 and TRBJ2-2; 10 nucleotides line up with TRBD2. With V trimmed by 2 bases and J by 3 bases, 4 bases remained unmatched. The V gene's germline CDR1 is SGHKS and CDR2 YYEKEE (reference sequence). The CDR3 has 16 amino acids. The CDR3 protein is CASSFLAGADTGELFF. The CDR3, as DNA: TGTGCCAGCAGCTTTCTAGCGGGGGCGGACACCGGGGAGCTGTTTTTT.

Only a few counts were recorded for this clonotype. The chain has TRBV20-1 and TRBJ2-4; tentative D call: TRBD1 (5 bases). Germline loops: CDR1 DFQATT, CDR2 SNEGSKA (reference sequence). The CDR3 is 15 amino acids. The ends were cut back, 3 bases at V and 0 bases at J, with 12 bases in the middle. The CDR3 DNA follows: TGCAGTGCTAGTCAACAGGCACTAGCCAAAAACATTCAGTACTTC. This encodes CSASQQALAKNIQYF.

This chain links TRBV10-3 with TRBJ2-5; D may be TRBD1 (7 bases). The V and J ends lost 6 bases and 5 bases respectively, with 19 bases between them. Germline V gives CDR1 ENHRY, CDR2 SYGVKD. This CDR3 spans 15 amino acids. DNA for the CDR3: TGTGCCATCAGCGACGGGCCTCCAGGGGGGGAGACCCAGTACTTC. Translating it yields CAISDGPPGGETQYF.

The chain couples TRBV27 to TRBJ2-4; 7 bases are a match to TRBD1. This CDR3 spans 16 amino acids. V gave up 6 bases and J gave up 1 base; unmatched junction bases: 9. From germline, CDR1 is MNHEY and CDR2 SMNVEV (reference sequence). The chain's CDR3 is CASRGGGVLAKNIQYF. The CDR3 DNA follows: TGTGCCAGCAGAGGGGGCGGTGTTCTGGCCAAAAACATTCAGTACTTC.

This clonotype was seen more than once but under ten times. The CDR3 loop is CASRLGPGWQETQYF. CDR3 nucleotide sequence: TGTGCCAGCCGACTGGGCCCGGGATGGCAAGAGACCCAGTACTTC. The chain joins TRBV27 to TRBJ2-5; D may be TRBD2 (5 bases). This CDR3 has 15 residues. V gave up 8 bases and J gave up 2 bases, with 18 bases separating them. From germline, CDR1 is MNHEY and CDR2 SMNVEV (reference sequence).

This chain connects TRBV4-3 to TRBJ2-2, with D hard to call. Trimming cost V 1 base and J 6 bases, with 9 bases left between them. Germline CDR1 reads LGHNA; CDR2 reads YSLEER. This CDR3 region has 14 residues. CDR3 in amino acids: CASSQALPPGELFF. CDR3 bases: TGCGCCAGCAGCCAAGCCCTACCCCCCGGGGAGCTGTTTTTT.

The chain combines TRBV6-1 with TRBJ2-5; TRBD1 aligns across 9 bases. Trimming removed 7 bases from V and 3 bases from J; junction bases left unmatched: 9. Germline V gene data show CDR1 as MNHNS and CDR2 as SASEGT. The CDR3 runs to 15 residues. CDR3 DNA: TGTGCCAGCACCCACCCCCGACAGGGGGAAGAGACCCAGTACTTC. It specifies CASTHPRQGEETQYF.

This clonotype has a count of ten or more. The rearrangement joins TRBV2 to TRBJ1-2; 7 bases are a match to TRBD1. V lost 7 bases and J lost 4; bases outside the gene matches: 12. CDR1 SNHLY and CDR2 FYNNEI come from the germline V gene. This CDR3 contains 15 residues. CDR3 amino acids: CASTLGQIDFYGYTF. The CDR3 bases are TGTGCCAGCACCCTGGGACAGATTGATTTCTATGGCTACACCTTC.

The chain employs TRBV28 and TRBJ1-2, with 9 bases lining up with TRBD1. There are 15 residues in the CDR3. Germline V gene sequence: CDR1 MDHEN, CDR2 SYDVKM. The V and J ends lost 6 bases and 7 bases, in that order; junction bases with no gene match: 12. CDR3 amino acids: CASSTGTGRARGYTF. As DNA, the CDR3 is TGTGCCAGCAGCACCGGGACAGGGAGGGCGCGTGGCTACACCTTC.

Points on this clonotype: A far larger clone is one base from this, pointing to a likely read error. The CDR3 DNA reads as TGTGGCAGCAGCTTAGTGAATTCACCCCTCCACTTT. Protein sequence: CGSSLVNSPLHF. The chain has TRBV7-8 and TRBJ1-6, with D uncertain. This CDR3 is 12 amino acids long. Germline loops: CDR1 SGHVS, CDR2 FQNEAQ.

This clonotype was observed many times. V and J are TRBV12-3 or TRBV12-4 and TRBJ1-6; 8 nucleotides agree with TRBD1. Trimming cost V 5 bases and J 5 bases; bases outside gene matches: 2. The CDR3 consists of 14 residues. CDR3 coding DNA: TGTGCCAGCAGTCGACAGGGGAATAATTCACCCCTCCACTTT. This encodes CASSRQGNNSPLHF.

A few counts support this clonotype. V is TRBV6-2 or TRBV6-3 and J is TRBJ2-7; no clear D. This CDR3 has 13 amino acids. The V gene's germline CDR1 is MNHEY and CDR2 SVGEGT. The germline V and J ends were trimmed by 8 bases and 1 base, with 12 bases remaining between them. The chain's CDR3 is CASLLSQSYEQYF. The CDR3 DNA sequence: TGTGCCAGCCTGCTATCCCAGTCCTACGAGCAGTACTTC.

The chain recombines TRBV6-1 with TRBJ2-2; D is possibly TRBD2 (5 bases). This CDR3 is built from 15 residues. Trimming took off 6 bases at V and 5 bases at J, with 16 bases between the two ends. Germline values: CDR1 MNHNS, CDR2 SASEGT. In DNA, the CDR3 is TGTGCCAGCAGCGTTCGAGGGTGGCAGACCGGGGAGCTGTTTTTT. Amino acids: CASSVRGWQTGELFF.

This clonotype was counted many times. This rearrangement joins TRBV6-6 to TRBJ2-7, with 9 nucleotides matching TRBD2. Germline V CDR1 and CDR2: MNHNY, SVGAGI (reference sequence). The CDR3 is made up of 16 amino acids. V dropped 0 bases and J dropped 6; count of bases not matched to a gene: 9. CDR3 in amino acids: CASSYSFLAGISEQYF. The CDR3, as DNA: TGTGCCAGCAGTTACTCGTTCCTAGCGGGGATCTCCGAGCAGTACTTC.